This entry lists 32 T cell receptor beta chains sequenced from one sample in a study of TIL therapy for anti-PD-1-resistant metastatic lung cancer. Sequencing used immunoSEQ v3. Sequenced by immunoSEQ multiplex PCR; TCRdb stores in-frame clones only, minus some. Of more than 9,500 clones listed, 50% to 75% are singletons. Specified time point: pre-treatment sample, taken before nivolumab and TIL therapy. The tumor samples were excised metastases, mostly pleural nodules or supraclavicular lymph nodes. The source material was tumor tissue, sampled at baseline. These TCRs come from a person between 30 and 79 years old with non-small cell lung cancer.

This clone was recorded a few times. This chain uses TRBV10-1 with TRBJ1-1, with D possibly TRBD1 on 5 matching bases. The CDR3 has 14 amino acids. Germline V lookup: CDR1 WNHNN, CDR2 SYGVQD (reference sequence). The germline V and J ends were trimmed by 4 bases and 0 bases, with 9 bases remaining between them. The CDR3 here is CASSAGPMNTEAFF. The CDR3, as DNA: TGCGCCAGCAGTGCGGGACCGATGAACACTGAAGCTTTCTTT.

The chain uses TRBV11-1 and TRBJ2-1, with 10 nucleotides matching TRBD1. CDR3 length: 15 residues. CDR1 and CDR2 from the germline V gene are SGHAT and FQDESV (reference sequence). V lost 5 bases, J lost 8 bases, and 9 bases stayed unmatched. This CDR3 is CASSSRTGGGDEQFF. CDR3 nucleotide sequence: TGTGCCAGCAGCAGCCGGACAGGGGGAGGCGATGAGCAGTTCTTC.

The chain employs TRBV7-9 and TRBJ1-4; 7 nucleotides agree with TRBD1. Germline CDR1 reads SEHNR; CDR2 reads FQNEAQ (reference sequence). Trimming cost V 5 bases and J 4 bases; bases outside gene matches: 13. The CDR3 extends over 17 amino acids. The chain's CDR3 is CASSPNPGQIFNEKLFF. The CDR3 region has the DNA TGTGCCAGCAGCCCGAACCCGGGACAGATATTTAATGAAAAACTGTTTTTT.

V and J are TRBV10-2 and TRBJ2-3; tentative D call: TRBD2 (5 bases). CDR1 is WSHSY, CDR2 SAAADI, per germline. Trimming stripped 7 bases from V and 0 bases from J, with 14 bases between. This CDR3 has 15 amino acids. The CDR3 DNA is TGCGCCAGCAAGAGGGAAACCTCTAGCACAGATACGCAGTATTTT. It is translated as CASKRETSSTDTQYF.

The chain has TRBV15 and TRBJ2-3, with D perhaps TRBD1 or TRBD2 (5 bases each). Germline CDR1 is LNHNV and CDR2 is YYDKDF (reference sequence). The CDR3 length is 13 residues. V was clipped by 7 bases and J by 5 bases, with 13 bases between them. This CDR3 is CATTGGWLDTQYF. The CDR3 DNA reads as TGTGCCACCACTGGGGGTTGGTTAGATACGCAGTATTTT.

This chain links TRBV6-5 with TRBJ1-6; 10 bases fit TRBD1. V trimming: 6 bases; J trimming: 10 bases; junction bases outside the gene matches: 6. The CDR3 totals 14 residues. The germline gives CDR1 MNHEY, CDR2 SVGAGI. CDR3 loop: CASRHRQGASPLHF. CDR3 nucleotide sequence: TGTGCCAGCAGGCACCGACAGGGGGCATCACCCCTCCACTTT.

This chain links TRBV7-2 with TRBJ2-1; 10 bases line up with TRBD1. The junction had 9 bases not matched to a gene; V was cut back by 6 bases and J by 4 bases. The CDR3 runs 16 residues. Germline-derived CDR1 and CDR2 are SGHTA and FQGNSA. The CDR3 sequence: CASRQPGQGRYNEQFF. The CDR3 nucleotides read TGTGCCAGCAGGCAACCGGGACAGGGGCGATACAATGAGCAGTTCTTC.

The chain joins TRBV6-1 to TRBJ2-7, with TRBD1 identical over 9 bases. V dropped 3 bases and J dropped 2; count of bases not matched to a gene: 5. Germline V gene sequence: CDR1 MNHNS, CDR2 SASEGT. This CDR3 has 15 amino acids. CDR3 nucleotides: TGTGCCAGCAGTGATATAGGACAGGGGACCTACGAGCAGTACTTC. It specifies CASSDIGQGTYEQYF.

This clone showed up just a few times. This chain uses TRBV3-1 (or the pseudogene TRBV3-2) with TRBJ2-2, with D perhaps TRBD2 (6 bases). Looked up from germline, CDR1 is LGHDT and CDR2 is YNNKEL (reference sequence). V lost 4 bases and J 1 base, leaving 16 bases between the germline ends. The CDR3 length is 17 residues. Here the CDR3 DNA reads TGTGCCAGCAGCCCGTGGTTGGAGGGCGGGAACACCGGGGAGCTGTTTTTT. It is translated as CASSPWLEGGNTGELFF.

This clone appeared a few times. The genes are TRBV7-8 and TRBJ2-5; TRBD2 matches 10 bases. The CDR3 extends over 15 amino acids. The germline V gene encodes CDR1 SGHVS and CDR2 FQNEAQ. V lost 5 bases, J lost 2 bases, and 5 bases stayed unmatched. For the CDR3, the DNA is TGTGCCAGCAGCCTCCCTAGCGGGGGACAAGAGACCCAGTACTTC. Translating it yields CASSLPSGGQETQYF.

V gene TRBV19 combines with J gene TRBJ2-1; D possibly corresponds to TRBD1 (6 bases). CDR1 is LNHDA, CDR2 SQIVND, per germline (reference sequence). V lost 3 bases to trimming and J lost 0 bases, with 18 bases between them. The CDR3 loop spans 18 amino acids. The CDR3 here is CASSMRSGQLNSYNEQFF. The DNA for the CDR3 is TGTGCCAGTAGTATGAGGTCCGGACAGTTAAACTCCTACAATGAGCAGTTCTTC.

This CDR3 is CASSLLTHDTEAFF. The CDR3 DNA follows: TGCGCCAGCAGCCTGTTAACCCACGACACTGAAGCTTTCTTT. The genes are TRBV5-1 and TRBJ1-1; D not certain. V lost 4 bases and J lost 3, with 13 bases in between. CDR3 length: 14 residues. CDR1 SGHRS and CDR2 YFSETQ come from the germline V gene.

The genes are TRBV7-2 and TRBJ2-1; D is unclear. Germline CDR1 is SGHTA and CDR2 is FQGNSA. Trimming removed 5 bases at V and 2 bases at J, with 10 bases between. This CDR3 is built from 14 residues. The CDR3 nucleotides read TGTGCCAGCAGCCCCGGCAGTGCCTACAATGAGCAGTTCTTC. Protein product: CASSPGSAYNEQFF.

This clone was seen only a few times. This chain uses TRBV5-1 with TRBJ2-2; D unclear. Trimming cost V 0 bases and J 8 bases, with 8 bases left between them. Germline loops: CDR1 SGHRS, CDR2 YFSETQ. The CDR3 contains 13 residues. CDR3 nucleotide sequence: TGCGCCAGCAGCTTGGGGTGGAGAGGGGAGCTGTTTTTT. Its protein product is CASSLGWRGELFF.

V gene TRBV10-3 combines with J gene TRBJ2-2; 7 bases match TRBD1. Germline V gene data show CDR1 as ENHRY and CDR2 as SYGVKD. The CDR3 length is 15 residues. Trimming cost V 11 bases and J 2 bases; bases outside gene matches: 11. CDR3 DNA sequence: TGTGCCGCTTTAGGGGACAGCCTCAACACCGGGGAGCTGTTTTTT. This translates into CAALGDSLNTGELFF.

V and J are TRBV11-2 and TRBJ1-1, with TRBD1 as a possible D gene (6 bases). Trimming removed 5 bases from V and 0 bases from J, with 13 bases in between. Germline V gene lookup returns CDR1 SGHAT and CDR2 FQNNGV. CDR3 size: 15 residues. The CDR3 sequence: CASSATGQMNTEAFF. Written as DNA, the CDR3 is TGTGCCAGCAGCGCTACCGGACAGATGAACACTGAAGCTTTCTTT. Filled out from reference TRBV11-2 and TRBJ1-1, the complete variable domain reads EAGVAQSPRYKIIEKRQSVAFWCNPISGHATLYWYQQILGQGPKLLIQFQNNGVVDDSQLPKDRFSAERLKGVDSTLKIQPAKLEDSAVYLCASSATGQMNTEAFFGQGTRLTVV.

The chain uses TRBV2 and TRBJ2-7, with 13 nucleotides matching TRBD2. Germline V gene lookup returns CDR1 SNHLY and CDR2 FYNNEI. The CDR3 runs 19 residues. J was trimmed by 2 bases and V by 4 bases; bases with no gene match: 14. The CDR3 sequence: CASSVNGERTSGRTYEQYF. As DNA, the CDR3 is TGTGCCAGCAGTGTAAACGGGGAACGGACTAGCGGGAGAACCTACGAGCAGTACTTC.

The gene calls are TRBV4-1 and TRBJ2-2, with TRBD1 matching 9 bases. The J segment lost 4 bases and the V segment lost 4 bases, leaving 7 bases of the junction unmatched. The germline gives CDR1 MGHRA, CDR2 YSYEKL. The length of the CDR3 is 16 residues. CDR3 sequence reads: CASSPTGQGGTGELFF. The CDR3 DNA reads TGCGCCAGCAGCCCCACGGGACAGGGCGGCACCGGGGAGCTGTTTTTT.

The chain combines TRBV28 with TRBJ1-2; the D gene is possibly TRBD1 (5 bases). Trimming cost V 2 bases and J 4 bases, with 11 bases left between them. The CDR3 has 14 amino acids. Germline V CDR1 and CDR2: MDHEN, SYDVKM. In nucleotides, the CDR3 is TGTGCCAGCAGTTTAGGGGACGCCTCCTATGGCTACACCTTC. Its protein is CASSLGDASYGYTF.

This chain uses TRBV19 with TRBJ1-1; D might be TRBD1 (5 bases). Germline CDR1 and CDR2: LNHDA and SQIVND (reference sequence). V lost 3 bases and J 0 bases, leaving 20 bases between the germline ends. This CDR3 spans 18 amino acids. The CDR3 sequence is CASSMYAVGGAVNTEAFF. CDR3 nucleotides: TGTGCCAGTAGTATGTACGCCGTAGGTGGGGCCGTGAACACTGAAGCTTTCTTT.

The chain joins TRBV6-6 to TRBJ1-1; maybe TRBD1 (5 bases). The CDR3 loop spans 14 amino acids. The ends were cut back, 7 bases at V and 6 bases at J, with 18 bases in the middle. The germline CDR1 and CDR2 sequences are MNHNY and SVGAGI (reference sequence). CDR3 nucleotides: TGTGCCAGCACTCCCTTTCAGGGCAGAGCTGAAGCTTTCTTT. Residues: CASTPFQGRAEAFF.

V is TRBV6-5 and J is TRBJ1-4; no firm D call. The germline V gene has CDR1 MNHEY and CDR2 SVGAGI. This CDR3 comprises 12 residues. Trimming stripped 8 bases from V and 8 bases from J, with 12 bases between. CDR3 sequence reads: CASGWGGEKLFF. The CDR3, as DNA: TGTGCCAGCGGCTGGGGAGGAGAAAAACTGTTTTTT.

The V call is TRBV14, the J call TRBJ2-1, with 16 bases aligning to TRBD2. The CDR3 contains 18 residues. The V and J ends lost 6 bases and 5 bases, in that order; junction bases with no gene match: 10. CDR1 and CDR2 (germline): SGHDN, FVKESK. CDR3 sequence: CASSLPGTSGRAHNEQFF. DNA of the CDR3: TGTGCCAGCAGTCTGCCGGGGACTAGCGGGAGGGCCCACAATGAGCAGTTCTTC.

This clone was observed a handful of times. The rearrangement links TRBV6-1 to TRBJ1-2; TRBD1 matches at 7 bases. Germline V gives CDR1 MNHNS, CDR2 SASEGT. This CDR3 contains 15 residues. Trimming removed 2 bases from V and 3 bases from J; junction bases left unmatched: 6. The CDR3 nucleotides are TGTGCCAGCAGTGAACTGGGACAGCCCTACTATGGCTACACCTTC. This gives the protein CASSELGQPYYGYTF.

This clone is termed medium-sized. The J gene is TRBJ2-7, the V gene TRBV28; D is ambiguous. The V end was cut by 5 bases, the J end by 4 bases, with 15 bases between. The CDR3 consists of 14 residues. Germline CDR1 MDHEN, CDR2 SYDVKM. In DNA form, the CDR3 reads TGTGCCAGCAGTGATATTGGTTGGCGATACGAGCAGTACTTC. This gives the protein CASSDIGWRYEQYF.

This chain joins TRBV18 and TRBJ2-2; no definite D call. The CDR3 is 14 amino acids. From germline, CDR1 is KGHSH and CDR2 LQKENI. Trimming stripped 3 bases from V and 6 bases from J, with 11 bases between. The CDR3 reads CASSPDPTAGELFF. In DNA form, the CDR3 reads TGTGCCAGCTCACCGGACCCTACGGCCGGGGAGCTGTTTTTT. Full variable domain (remainder filled in from reference TRBV18 and TRBJ2-2): NAGVMQNPRHLVRRRGQEARLRCSPMKGHSHVYWYRQLPEEGLKFMVYLQKENIIDESGMPKERFSAEFPKEGPSILRIQQVVRGDSAAYFCASSPDPTAGELFFGEGSRLTVL.

The chain carries TRBV6-1 and TRBJ1-4; D is possibly TRBD1 (6 bases). This CDR3 region has 18 residues. V shed 2 bases and J shed 0 bases, with 16 bases lying between them. Germline CDR1 MNHNS, CDR2 SASEGT. CDR3 residues: CASSEQRLWTATNEKLFF. DNA of the CDR3: TGTGCCAGCAGTGAACAGAGGTTGTGGACAGCAACTAATGAAAAACTGTTTTTT.

V usage is TRBV19 and J usage is TRBJ2-2; 8 nucleotides align to TRBD2. This CDR3 contains 16 residues. Germline trimming cut 9 bases from V and 4 bases from J; bases unmatched to any gene: 13. Germline V CDR1 and CDR2: LNHDA, SQIVND (reference sequence). This chain's CDR3 is CASLPLAGRITGELFF. The CDR3 nucleotides are TGTGCCAGCCTGCCTTTAGCGGGGCGAATCACCGGGGAGCTGTTTTTT.

The chain is built from TRBV15 and TRBJ1-3; no firm D call. The CDR3 consists of 17 residues. V was pared by 0 bases and J by 3 bases, with 15 bases between. Germline assignment: CDR1 LNHNV and CDR2 YYDKDF (reference sequence). CDR3 in amino acids: CATSRDIRRENGNTIYF. CDR3 DNA sequence: TGTGCCACCAGCAGAGATATTAGAAGGGAAAATGGAAACACCATATATTTT.

This clone was seen only a few times. The rearrangement links TRBV2 to TRBJ1-4, with TRBD1 matching over 7 bases. This CDR3 is 15 amino acids long. J was trimmed by 7 bases and V by 6 bases; bases with no gene match: 11. In germline, CDR1 is SNHLY, CDR2 FYNNEI. The CDR3 nucleotides are TGTGCCAGCAGACCTAGAACCGGGGACAGTGAAAAACTGTTTTTT. It codes for CASRPRTGDSEKLFF.

The chain has TRBV30 and TRBJ2-5, with TRBD2 matching 12 bases. The V gene end was trimmed by 0 bases and the J gene end by 5 bases; junction bases not matched to a gene: 10. This CDR3 comprises 17 residues. CDR1 and CDR2 from the germline V gene are GTSNPN and SVGIG (reference sequence). The CDR3 here is CAWSVLGATSGRETQYF. CDR3 nucleotide sequence: TGTGCCTGGAGTGTACTAGGGGCTACTAGCGGGAGGGAGACCCAGTACTTC.

This clone was seen a handful of times. The gene calls are TRBV6-5 and TRBJ2-3; possibly TRBD1 or TRBD2 for D (5 bases each). Trimming pared 10 bases from V and 1 base from J, leaving 15 bases between. Germline loops: CDR1 MNHEY, CDR2 SVGAGI. The CDR3 contains 14 residues. The CDR3 spells CATLTGARTDTQYF. For the CDR3, the DNA is TGTGCCACCCTAACCGGGGCGCGCACAGATACGCAGTATTTT.